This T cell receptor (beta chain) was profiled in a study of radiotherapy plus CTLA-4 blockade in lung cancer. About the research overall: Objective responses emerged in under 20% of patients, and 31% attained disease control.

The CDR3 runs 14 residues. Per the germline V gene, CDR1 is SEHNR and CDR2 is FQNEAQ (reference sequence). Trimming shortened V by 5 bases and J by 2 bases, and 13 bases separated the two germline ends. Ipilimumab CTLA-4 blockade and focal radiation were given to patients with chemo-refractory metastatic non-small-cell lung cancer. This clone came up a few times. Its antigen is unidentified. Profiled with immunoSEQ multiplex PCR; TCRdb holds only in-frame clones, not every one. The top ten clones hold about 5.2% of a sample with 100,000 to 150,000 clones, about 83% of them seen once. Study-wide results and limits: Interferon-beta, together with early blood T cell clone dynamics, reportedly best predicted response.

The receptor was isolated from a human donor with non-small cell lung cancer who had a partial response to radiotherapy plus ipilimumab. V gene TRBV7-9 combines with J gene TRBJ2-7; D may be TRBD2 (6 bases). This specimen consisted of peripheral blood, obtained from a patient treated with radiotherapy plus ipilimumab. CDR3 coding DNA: TGTGCCAGCAGCGACGGACTAAGGGCCTACGAGCAGTACTTC. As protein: CASSDGLRAYEQYF.